The text below deals with one T cell receptor beta chain. Its antigen is currently unknown. The sample originates from a study of shared clonotypes between healthy human individuals. About the research overall: Researchers assigned three CD4 naive, three CD4 memory, two CD8 naive and one CD8 memory plate to each donor.

Findings and limits, study-wide: The sampled material consisted only of blood, and tissue repertoires are likely to differ. Generation probabilities of non-shared clonotypes were lower (relative to those shared by all four donors).

Naive CD8 cells lacked CD45RO, underwent positive selection for CCR7 and left out terminally differentiated effector memory CD45RA+ cells. Here immunoSEQ multiplex PCR was the method, and the copy in TCRdb shows in-frame clones only, minus some. The profile covers about 2.1 million clones, with about 93% appearing a single time and roughly 1.7% taken by the ten largest. The sequence came from a man aged 18 to 30 in good health. Some clones in this sample may be carry-over from other donors' samples. Sequences were obtained from naive CD8+ T cells from PBMCs.

CDR3 protein: CASSQELVGSSHEQYF. The CDR3 coding sequence is TGCGCCAGCAGCCAAGAATTGGTCGGTAGTTCCCACGAGCAGTACTTC. The J gene is TRBJ2-7, the V gene TRBV4-3, with D unresolved. The germline gives CDR1 LGHNA, CDR2 YSLEER. V was cut by 0 bases and J by 5 bases, with 17 bases left in between. The CDR3 has 16 residues.